A selection of T cell receptor beta chains follows, all from one sample in a study of blood T cell repertoires in COVID-19. TCRdb keeps only in-frame clones here, not all; method: immunoSEQ multiplex PCR. The sample shows more than 200,000 clones, more than 85% of them seen only once. The sample comprised PBMCs or T cells enriched from blood (not recorded which). These receptors were taken from a woman in her twenties or thirties who had recovered from COVID-19. The CDR3 runs from the conserved cysteine through the conserved F or W. Each record gives: V gene, D gene, J gene, clone size, CDR3 DNA, CDR3 protein. The D gene is left open where the match is weak. Not all rows give a size; the values are once, few, many and, for expanded clones, a class.

v_gene: TRBV27; d_gene: -; j_gene: TRBJ1-6; abundance: once; CDR3nt: TGTGCCAGCAGTTTGAGGGTCCTAGGAAATTCACCCCTCCACTTT; CDR3aa: CASSLRVLGNSPLHF
v_gene: TRBV4-3; d_gene: -; j_gene: TRBJ1-2; abundance: -; CDR3nt: TGCGCCAGCAGCAGGAGGGGCTATGGCTACACCTTC; CDR3aa: CASSRRGYGYTF
v_gene: TRBV2; d_gene: -; j_gene: TRBJ2-7; abundance: -; CDR3nt: TGTGCCAGCGGACGAGCGGCTTTAAGCTACGAGCAGTACTTC; CDR3aa: CASGRAALSYEQYF
v_gene: TRBV14; d_gene: -; j_gene: TRBJ2-1; abundance: -; CDR3nt: TGTGCCAGCAGCCGGGAGGACCTAGTCAGCTCCTACAATGAGCAGTTCTTC; CDR3aa: CASSREDLVSSYNEQFF
v_gene: TRBV5-6; d_gene: -; j_gene: TRBJ1-2; abundance: -; CDR3nt: TGTGCCAGCAGCCTAGACAGCTACGGTGGCTACACCTTC; CDR3aa: CASSLDSYGGYTF
v_gene: TRBV30; d_gene: -; j_gene: TRBJ2-3; abundance: -; CDR3nt: TGTGCCTGGAGTGTACAGCCCACCGGGGGAGATACGCAGTATTTT; CDR3aa: CAWSVQPTGGDTQYF
v_gene: TRBV6-1; d_gene: TRBD2; j_gene: TRBJ2-3; abundance: -; CDR3nt: TGTGCCAGCAGTGTCGGGACTAGCGCTTCAAGCACAGATACGCAGTATTTT; CDR3aa: CASSVGTSASSTDTQYF
v_gene: TRBV9; d_gene: -; j_gene: TRBJ2-4; abundance: -; CDR3nt: TGTGCCAGCAGCGTAGGCCCCAGGTCCCCTAGCGAGGTAGCCAAAAACATTCAGTACTTC; CDR3aa: CASSVGPRSPSEVAKNIQYF
v_gene: TRBV6-6; d_gene: TRBD1; j_gene: TRBJ1-3; abundance: -; CDR3nt: TGTGCCAGCAGTTACTCGGACAGGGCCGGAAACACCATATATTTT; CDR3aa: CASSYSDRAGNTIYF
v_gene: TRBV9; d_gene: TRBD1; j_gene: TRBJ2-7; abundance: -; CDR3nt: TGTGCCAGCAGCGCCGAGAACAGGGGCTACGAGCAGTACTTC; CDR3aa: CASSAENRGYEQYF
v_gene: TRBV30; d_gene: TRBD1; j_gene: TRBJ1-4; abundance: -; CDR3nt: TGTGCCTGGCGACAGGGGTATGAAAAACTGTTTTTT; CDR3aa: CAWRQGYEKLFF
v_gene: TRBV6-6; d_gene: -; j_gene: TRBJ2-2; abundance: -; CDR3nt: TGTGCCAGCAGTCATCAGAACACCGGGGAGCTGTTTTTT; CDR3aa: CASSHQNTGELFF
v_gene: TRBV7-2; d_gene: -; j_gene: TRBJ2-7; abundance: -; CDR3nt: TGTGCCAGCAGCTTAGGTTGGAAGAGCGATCGCTCCTACGAGCAGTACTTC; CDR3aa: CASSLGWKSDRSYEQYF
v_gene: TRBV7-9; d_gene: -; j_gene: TRBJ1-4; abundance: -; CDR3nt: TGTGCCAGCAGCTTAGTTACAGGGTGGAGTGAAAAACTGTTTTTT; CDR3aa: CASSLVTGWSEKLFF
v_gene: TRBV28; d_gene: -; j_gene: TRBJ1-2; abundance: -; CDR3nt: TGTGCCAGCAGTTATGGAGACTATGGCTACACCTTC; CDR3aa: CASSYGDYGYTF
v_gene: TRBV7-2; d_gene: TRBD1; j_gene: TRBJ1-1; abundance: -; CDR3nt: TGTGCCAGCAGCCCACGGACAGGTTGGTGGTTAACTGAAGCTTTCTTT; CDR3aa: CASSPRTGWWLTEAFF
v_gene: TRBV19; d_gene: TRBD2; j_gene: TRBJ2-5; abundance: -; CDR3nt: TGTGCCAGTACCTTAACTTGGGCTAGCGGCGGGGATGCACGGTACTTC; CDR3aa: CASTLTWASGGDARYF
v_gene: TRBV18; d_gene: TRBD1; j_gene: TRBJ1-4; abundance: -; CDR3nt: TGTGCCAGCTCAACAGGACAGGGGGCTTTTGAAAAACTGTTTTTT; CDR3aa: CASSTGQGAFEKLFF
v_gene: TRBV7-3; d_gene: -; j_gene: TRBJ2-6; abundance: -; CDR3nt: TGTGCCAGCAGCTTAATACCGGGAACCTCTGGGGCCAACGTCCTGACTTTC; CDR3aa: CASSLIPGTSGANVLTF
v_gene: TRBV2; d_gene: TRBD1; j_gene: TRBJ1-2; abundance: -; CDR3nt: TGTGCCAGCAGTAACAGGGGCCCCGGGGGCTACACCTTC; CDR3aa: CASSNRGPGGYTF
v_gene: TRBV6-2/TRBV6-3; d_gene: -; j_gene: TRBJ2-3; abundance: -; CDR3nt: TGTGCCAGCAGTTACCCCCCTGGGGCTACGCAGTATTTT; CDR3aa: CASSYPPGATQYF
v_gene: TRBV28; d_gene: TRBD1; j_gene: TRBJ1-2; abundance: -; CDR3nt: TGTGCCAGCAGCCCGGGACAGTATAACTATGGCTACACCTTC; CDR3aa: CASSPGQYNYGYTF
v_gene: TRBV5-1; d_gene: -; j_gene: TRBJ1-1; abundance: -; CDR3nt: TGCGCCAGCAGGTTCAGGGATGGGACTGAAGCTTTCTTT; CDR3aa: CASRFRDGTEAFF
v_gene: TRBV28; d_gene: TRBD1; j_gene: TRBJ1-1; abundance: -; CDR3nt: TGTGCCAGCAGTTTTGGGACAGGGCTAGACCAGGCTTTCTTT; CDR3aa: CASSFGTGLDQAFF
v_gene: TRBV18; d_gene: -; j_gene: TRBJ1-2; abundance: -; CDR3nt: TGTGCCAGCTCACCTGTCGGGAACTATGGCTACACCTTC; CDR3aa: CASSPVGNYGYTF
v_gene: TRBV30; d_gene: -; j_gene: TRBJ1-1; abundance: -; CDR3nt: TGTGCCTGGAGTGTGGGGGGGTTTAGGACTGAAGCTTTCTTT; CDR3aa: CAWSVGGFRTEAFF
v_gene: TRBV24-1; d_gene: TRBD2; j_gene: TRBJ2-1; abundance: -; CDR3nt: TGTGCCACCAGTGAGGGACTAGCGGGAAAAAATGAGCAGTTCTTC; CDR3aa: CATSEGLAGKNEQFF
v_gene: TRBV7-2; d_gene: -; j_gene: TRBJ2-3; abundance: -; CDR3nt: TGTGCCAGCAGCTTTGCGGCACTTGTTTCAGATACGCAGTATTTT; CDR3aa: CASSFAALVSDTQYF
v_gene: TRBV12-3/TRBV12-4; d_gene: TRBD1; j_gene: TRBJ1-2; abundance: -; CDR3nt: TGTGCCAGCAGTCAGGGACAGGGGTTTGGCTACACCTTC; CDR3aa: CASSQGQGFGYTF
v_gene: TRBV20-1; d_gene: -; j_gene: TRBJ1-4; abundance: -; CDR3nt: TGCAGTGCTAGTGGTCCAGGGGAATCGGCAACTAATGAAAAACTGTTTTTT; CDR3aa: CSASGPGESATNEKLFF
v_gene: TRBV9; d_gene: TRBD1; j_gene: TRBJ1-6; abundance: -; CDR3nt: TGTGCCAGCAGCGCCCTTGGGACAGCTGGATCACCCCTCCACTTT; CDR3aa: CASSALGTAGSPLHF
v_gene: TRBV5-1; d_gene: TRBD1; j_gene: TRBJ2-7; abundance: -; CDR3nt: TGCGCCAGCAGGTCGCAGGGGGTCGACTACGAGCAGTACTTC; CDR3aa: CASRSQGVDYEQYF
v_gene: TRBV5-8; d_gene: -; j_gene: TRBJ2-2; abundance: -; CDR3nt: TGTGCCAGCAGCTTGGCGGGCACCGGGGAGCTGTTTTTT; CDR3aa: CASSLAGTGELFF
v_gene: TRBV7-8; d_gene: -; j_gene: TRBJ2-3; abundance: once; CDR3nt: TGTGCCAGCAGCCACTTAGATACGCAGTATTTT; CDR3aa: CASSHLDTQYF
v_gene: TRBV13; d_gene: TRBD2; j_gene: TRBJ2-1; abundance: -; CDR3nt: TGTGCCAGCAGCCGTCTTGCGGGAGGGACTTACAATGAGCAGTTCTTC; CDR3aa: CASSRLAGGTYNEQFF
v_gene: TRBV6-2/TRBV6-3; d_gene: -; j_gene: TRBJ1-2; abundance: once; CDR3nt: TGTGCCAGCAGTTACGAGGCAGTAGGCTACACCTTC; CDR3aa: CASSYEAVGYTF
v_gene: TRBV30; d_gene: TRBD2; j_gene: TRBJ2-3; abundance: -; CDR3nt: TGTGCCTGGAGTGGGACTAGTGAGGGGGATACGCAGTATTTT; CDR3aa: CAWSGTSEGDTQYF
v_gene: TRBV7-2; d_gene: -; j_gene: TRBJ2-7; abundance: -; CDR3nt: TGTGCCAGCAGCCCACACGGCGGGGCTACTACCGAGCAGTACTTC; CDR3aa: CASSPHGGATTEQYF
v_gene: TRBV5-4; d_gene: -; j_gene: TRBJ2-1; abundance: -; CDR3nt: TGTGCCAGCACCTCAGGGGGGCCCCTGAATTACAATGAGCAGTTCTTC; CDR3aa: CASTSGGPLNYNEQFF
v_gene: TRBV9; d_gene: -; j_gene: TRBJ1-6; abundance: -; CDR3nt: TGTGCCAGCAGCGTTCAGGGGTCGGTGGGGGTTTCACCCCTCCACTTT; CDR3aa: CASSVQGSVGVSPLHF